The source of this T cell receptor beta chain is a study of cytomegalovirus exposure and HLA in healthy donors. The study ran its PCR with 60 Vbeta and 13 Jbeta primers. Some clones are missing from TCRdb's copy, which holds only in-frame ones; the method was immunoSEQ multiplex PCR. The sample yields roughly 180,000 clones, 84% seen once. Overall study results and limits: Analyzed later, association rates of TCRs varied across HLA loci, with DRB1 most and HLA-C fewest. It was reported that the classifier diagnosed cytomegalovirus status with high specificity and sensitivity in both the original and validation cohorts. A list of roughly 160 TCR beta chains associated with cytomegalovirus was given. Excluded were some V segments that proved indistinguishable, including TRBV6-2 and TRBV6-3.

Remarks on this clone: What it binds is unknown.

The ends were cut back, 3 bases at V and 0 bases at J, with 14 bases in the middle. Germline V gene lookup returns CDR1 SGHRS and CDR2 YFSETQ. The CDR3 is 16 residues long. The sample taken for sequencing was PBMCs. This TCR came from a girl aged 2 to 10 in good health and CMV-seropositive. The genes are TRBV5-1 and TRBJ2-3; no firm D call. The CDR3 DNA follows: TGCGCCAGCAGCTCCCCGTTAGCCGCTAGCACAGATACGCAGTATTTT. Its protein is CASSSPLAASTDTQYF.